What follows is one TCR beta chain and its context. Each gene name is a mouse one. The read gets to within 1 residue of the CDR3 end, and the germline J gene fills in the rest. The CDR3 runs to 15 residues. Trimming at V came to 5 bases and at J to 0 bases, leaving 4 bases not matched to a gene. Per germline, CDR1 NSHNY and CDR2 SYGAGN. This entry comes from a study of tissue T cells after allogeneic stem cell transplantation. Profiling relied on immunoSEQ multiplex PCR, and the TCRdb table lists in-frame clones only, not all of them. This table has some 48,000 clones, nearly 75% appearing once. The sequence was collected from a pool of C57BL/6 mice in good health. The sample was sorted cells pooled from one or two spleens. The genes are TRBV13-1 and TRBJ1-4, with 7 bases fitting TRBD1. The covered CDR3 bases are TGTGCCAGCAGGGCCGGGACAGTTTCCAACGAAAGATTATTT. It codes for CASRAGTVSNERLF. Given in full, the CDR3 is CASRAGTVSNERLFF.